This T cell receptor beta chain was identified during a study of cytomegalovirus exposure and HLA in healthy donors. Study context: Both the 120 or so validation repertoires and the 600 to 750 first-cohort repertoires used the same platform, as reported by a later analysis. Study conclusions and caveats: First-cohort TCR clusters were later found to tend to co-occur in the approximately 120 validation repertoires.

The sample holds one count of this clone. What it recognizes is unknown. Data came from immunoSEQ multiplex PCR; TCRdb stores just in-frame clones and leaves some out. Of fewer than 200,000 clones in the sample, just under 90% were seen once. Sequencing was carried out using PBMCs. The origin of this receptor is a woman aged 25 to 45 in good health and CMV-seronegative.

CDR3 amino acids: CASKSLTGDQPQHF. CDR3 DNA sequence: TGCGCCAGCAAGAGCCTCACAGGGGATCAGCCCCAGCATTTT. V and J are TRBV10-2 and TRBJ1-5; 7 nucleotides align to TRBD1. There are 14 residues in the CDR3. CDR1 and CDR2 from the germline V gene are WSHSY and SAAADI. V was pared by 7 bases and J by 5 bases, with 8 bases of the junction left unmatched.